The TCR beta chain under discussion was sequenced for a study of OX40 agonist ivuxolimab in advanced cancers. As for the study in general: With ivuxolimab, an agonistic anti-OX40 (CD134) antibody, patients were treated. Patients assigned to dose escalation were diagnosed with hepatocellular carcinoma, melanoma, renal cell or head and neck cancer. The study's findings and limits: Undetermined was the antigen specificity of the expanded peripheral T cells.

Some clones are missing from TCRdb's copy, which holds only in-frame ones; the method was immunoSEQ multiplex PCR. The sample lists some 63,000 clones; more than 80% were seen once. A word on this clone: Antigen unknown.

From germline, CDR1 is PRHDT and CDR2 FYEKMQ (reference sequence). The ends lost 5 bases at V and 1 base at J; junction bases unmatched: 6. There are 16 residues in the CDR3. The chain combines TRBV13 with TRBJ2-3; TRBD1 matches at 10 bases. Sample: CD4+ or CD8+ T cells sorted from blood, taken in a trial of the OX40 agonist ivuxolimab. This sequence originates from an adult with an advanced solid tumor such as melanoma, head and neck, liver or kidney cancer. CDR3 nucleotides: TGTGCCAGCAGCCCGACAGGGGGCGCGGGCACAGATACGCAGTATTTT. This translates into CASSPTGGAGTDTQYF. Using reference TRBV13 and TRBJ2-3 for the parts outside the CDR3, the full variable domain is AAGVIQSPRHLIKEKRETATLKCYPIPRHDTVYWYQQGPGQDPQFLISFYEKMQSDKGSIPDRFSAQQFSDYHSELNMSSLELGDSALYFCASSPTGGAGTDTQYFGPGTRLTVL.